The 16 T cell receptor beta chains reported below all come from one sample, sequenced in a study of cytomegalovirus exposure and HLA in healthy donors. The table came from immunoSEQ multiplex PCR; TCRdb's copy has only in-frame clones and leaves some out. The top ten clones hold almost 1.5% of a sample with 130,000 to 150,000 clones, roughly four fifths of them seen once. The sample comprised PBMCs. The source of these receptors is a woman in her 30s in good health and CMV-seronegative.

The chain recombines TRBV5-1 with TRBJ2-3; D ambiguous. The germline V gene encodes CDR1 SGHRS and CDR2 YFSETQ. V dropped 0 bases and J dropped 0 bases, with 11 bases sitting between them. The CDR3 covers 16 residues. CDR3 in amino acids: CASSLAAKTSTDTQYF. The CDR3 nucleotides read TGCGCCAGCAGCTTGGCCGCCAAAACTAGCACAGATACGCAGTATTTT.

The V call is TRBV6-6, the J call TRBJ2-4; TRBD1 might be the D (8 bases). Trimming stripped 11 bases from V and 0 bases from J, with 17 bases between. The CDR3 covers 15 residues. The germline CDR1 and CDR2 sequences are MNHNY and SVGAGI (reference sequence). CDR3 DNA sequence: TGTGCCTCCTCCGGGGGGACAGGAGCCAAAAACATTCAGTACTTC. It codes for CASSGGTGAKNIQYF.

The chain combines TRBV5-6 with TRBJ1-2, with TRBD1 matching 8 bases. After removal of 4 bases from V and 12 bases from J, the junction contained 5 bases not matched to a gene. The germline V gene encodes CDR1 SGHDT and CDR2 YYEEEE. This CDR3 is built from 11 residues. CDR3 protein: CASSPGQGNTF. The CDR3 DNA reads as TGTGCCAGCAGCCCTGGACAGGGAAACACCTTC.

The V and J genes are TRBV27 and TRBJ1-6; TRBD1 aligns across 7 bases. Germline V gene data show CDR1 as MNHEY and CDR2 as SMNVEV (reference sequence). With V trimmed by 3 bases and J by 8 bases, 28 bases remained unmatched. The CDR3 is 22 amino acids. The CDR3 bases are TGTGCCAGCAGTTTGACCCCTATCAGAACTGAGAAGACAGGGCCCCCTTATTCACCCCTCCACTTT. It specifies CASSLTPIRTEKTGPPYSPLHF.

The rearrangement uses TRBV28 and TRBJ2-7; D unclear. The V gene's germline CDR1 is MDHEN and CDR2 SYDVKM. CDR3 length equals 14 residues. Trimming removed 3 bases from V and 1 base from J, with 10 bases in between. CDR3 sequence (DNA): TGTGCCAGCAGTTTCGTACCGGGTTCCTACGAGCAGTACTTC. It specifies CASSFVPGSYEQYF.

This clone was recorded only once. The V call is TRBV6-1, the J call TRBJ1-5; no definite D call. V was clipped by 1 base and J by 5 bases, with 15 bases between them. Looked up from germline, CDR1 is MNHNS and CDR2 is SASEGT. The CDR3 totals 16 residues. The CDR3 is CASSEETKAFDQPQHF. DNA for the CDR3: TGTGCCAGCAGTGAAGAGACAAAAGCTTTCGATCAGCCCCAGCATTTT.

The rearrangement links TRBV5-6 to TRBJ1-2; D ambiguous. From germline, CDR1 is SGHDT and CDR2 YYEEEE. V was pared by 0 bases and J by 8 bases, with 14 bases between. The CDR3 has 14 residues. The CDR3 sequence is CASSLAASPFGYTF. The CDR3, as DNA: TGTGCCAGCAGCTTGGCTGCGTCACCCTTCGGCTACACCTTC.

The genes are TRBV6-5 and TRBJ1-5, with D possibly TRBD1 on 5 matching bases. The CDR3 is made up of 14 amino acids. CDR1 and CDR2 (germline): MNHEY, SVGAGI. V was clipped by 6 bases and J by 4 bases, with 13 bases between them. CDR3 sequence (DNA): TGTGCCAGCAGCCCCCTGGACATAAATCAGCCCCAGCATTTT. Translated: CASSPLDINQPQHF.

This clone was counted ten times or more. This sequence joins TRBV7-8 and TRBJ1-2; no definite D call. The CDR3 is 17 residues long. The V end lost 5 bases, the J end lost 1 base, and 20 bases lay between the germline ends. Germline V gene sequence: CDR1 SGHVS, CDR2 FQNEAQ. CDR3: CASSPVAIREFNYGYTF. The CDR3 DNA sequence: TGTGCCAGCAGCCCAGTGGCGATAAGGGAGTTTAACTATGGCTACACCTTC.

As concerns this clone: The junction departs from the called germline gene at one end, perhaps through a read error. The chain joins TRBV27 to TRBJ1-2; D is undetermined. The CDR3 has 12 amino acids. Germline lookup yields CDR1 MNHEY and CDR2 SMNVEV (reference sequence). CDR3 protein: CASSLSYGILNF. For the CDR3, the DNA is TGTGCCAGCAGTTTATCGTACGGGATTCTGAACTTC.

This clone was seen only a few times. The chain links TRBV4-2 to TRBJ1-4; 9 bases are shared with TRBD1. CDR3 length: 16 amino acids. J lost 6 bases, V lost 0 bases, and 5 bases had no gene match. Germline V gene data show CDR1 as LGHNA and CDR2 as YNFKEQ. Here the CDR3 reads CASSQDRGTGYEKLFF. CDR3 coding DNA: TGTGCCAGCAGCCAAGATAGGGGGACAGGGTATGAAAAACTGTTTTTT.

The V and J genes are TRBV9 and TRBJ2-1, with 8 positions matching TRBD2. This CDR3 has 15 amino acids. CDR1 SGDLS and CDR2 YYNGEE come from the germline V gene. Unmatched junction bases numbered 11, after V lost 3 bases and J lost 9 bases. CDR3 bases: TGTGCCAGCAGCGGCCCCGGGGTAGCGGGGACTGAGCAGTTCTTC. Amino acids: CASSGPGVAGTEQFF.

V usage is TRBV5-4 and J usage is TRBJ2-5, with TRBD2 identical over 11 bases. V lost 4 bases and J lost 1; bases outside the gene matches: 6. Per the germline V gene, CDR1 is SGHNT and CDR2 is YYREEE (reference sequence). The CDR3 totals 16 residues. The CDR3 protein is CASSLGGLAGQETQYF. In nucleotides, the CDR3 is TGTGCCAGCAGCCTAGGTGGACTAGCGGGCCAAGAGACCCAGTACTTC.

The rearrangement joins TRBV27 to TRBJ2-3; D gene uncertain. V was trimmed by 6 bases and J by 1 base, leaving 8 bases between them. CDR1 and CDR2 from the germline V gene are MNHEY and SMNVEV (reference sequence). This CDR3 comprises 13 residues. In DNA form, the CDR3 reads TGTGCCAGCAGGCTCCAGGGCACAGATACGCAGTATTTT. Its protein is CASRLQGTDTQYF.

The chain employs TRBV6-1 and TRBJ1-1, with D possibly being TRBD1 (5 bases). The germline V gene has CDR1 MNHNS and CDR2 SASEGT. Trimming left V 7 bases short and J 1 base short, with 10 bases between. This CDR3 region has 13 residues. The DNA of the CDR3 is TGTGCCAGCACCCCCGACAGGAACACTGAAGCTTTCTTT. Translating gives CASTPDRNTEAFF.

The V gene is TRBV2, the J gene TRBJ1-5; 9 bases map to TRBD1. With V trimmed by 5 bases and J by 3 bases, 5 bases remained unmatched. Germline CDR1 and CDR2: SNHLY and FYNNEI. CDR3 size: 15 residues. CDR3 region: CASSRTGDFNQPQHF. CDR3 DNA sequence: TGTGCCAGCAGTCGGACAGGGGACTTCAATCAGCCCCAGCATTTT.